Listed here is a single T cell receptor beta chain. Its antigen is still unknown. Germline CDR1 is GTSNPN and CDR2 is SVGIG (reference sequence). CDR3 length: 13 amino acids. Trimming stripped 4 bases from V and 3 bases from J, with 10 bases between. This sample was taken from a study of shared clonotypes between healthy human individuals. About the research overall: Donors consisted of two women and a few men between 18 and 49.

Each cell subset's genomic DNA was divided evenly among several immunoSEQ plates. The repertoire was sequenced with immunoSEQ multiplex PCR; TCRdb's copy has only in-frame clones and lacks some. Among about 660,000 clones listed, about 74% were seen once. Study findings and constraints: Expectations were that clonotype sharing among donors would be affected by sequencing depth. On the whole, naive subsets had larger estimated richness than memory subsets had.

This clonotype was sampled from a woman aged 30 to 39 in good health. Sequencing was carried out using memory CD4+ T cells sorted from blood. The sample's subset: CD45RA-negative fraction. V gene TRBV30 combines with J gene TRBJ1-5, with D uncertain. In DNA, the CDR3 is TGTGCCTGGAATCCCGGAGACAATCAGCCCCAGCATTTT. This gives the protein CAWNPGDNQPQHF.